This TCR beta chain was documented in a study of shared clonotypes between healthy human individuals. Repertoires were generated with immunoSEQ multiplex PCR, while TCRdb's copy carries only in-frame clones and drops some. The sample yields 900,000 to 1,200,000 clones, around 82% seen once. Between the trimmed V and J ends, which lost 7 bases and 8 bases, there was a span of 15 bases. The germline CDR1 and CDR2 sequences are MNHEY and SVGAGI. This CDR3 spans 13 amino acids. The chain has TRBV6-5 and TRBJ2-1, with D possibly being TRBD1 (5 bases). Material: memory CD4+ T cells from PBMCs. Described subset: CD45RA-negative fraction. The TCR originated in a man aged 18 to 29 in good health. Some clones in this sample may be carry-over from other donors' samples. CDR3 residues: CASTAQGADEQFF. Here the CDR3 DNA reads TGTGCCAGCACCGCCCAAGGGGCGGATGAGCAGTTCTTC.